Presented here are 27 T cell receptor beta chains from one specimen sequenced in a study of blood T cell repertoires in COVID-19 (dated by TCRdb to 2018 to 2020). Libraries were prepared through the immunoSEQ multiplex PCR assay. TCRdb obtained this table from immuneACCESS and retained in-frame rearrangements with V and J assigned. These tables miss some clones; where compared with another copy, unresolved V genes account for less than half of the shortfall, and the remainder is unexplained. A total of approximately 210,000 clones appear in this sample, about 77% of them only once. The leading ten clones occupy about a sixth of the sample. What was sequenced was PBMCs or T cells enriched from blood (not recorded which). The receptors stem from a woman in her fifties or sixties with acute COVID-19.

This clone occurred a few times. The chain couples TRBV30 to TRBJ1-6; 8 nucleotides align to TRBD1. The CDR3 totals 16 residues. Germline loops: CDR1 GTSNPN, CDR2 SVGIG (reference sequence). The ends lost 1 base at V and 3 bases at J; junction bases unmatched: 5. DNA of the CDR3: TGTGCCTGGAGTGGCCCTGGGACAGGCTATAATTCACCCCTCCACTTT. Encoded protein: CAWSGPGTGYNSPLHF.

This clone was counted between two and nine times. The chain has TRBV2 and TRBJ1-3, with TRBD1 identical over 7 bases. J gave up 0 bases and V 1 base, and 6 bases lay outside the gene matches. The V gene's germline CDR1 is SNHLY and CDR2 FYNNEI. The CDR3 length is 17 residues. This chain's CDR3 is CASSEVGRGSSGNTIYF. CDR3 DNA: TGTGCCAGCAGTGAAGTCGGCAGGGGGAGCTCTGGAAACACCATATATTTT. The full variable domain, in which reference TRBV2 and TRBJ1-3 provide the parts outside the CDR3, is EPEVTQTPSHQVTQMGQEVILRCVPISNHLYFYWYRQILGQKVEFLVSFYNNEISEKSEIFDDQFSVERPDGSNFTLKIRSTKLEDSAMYFCASSEVGRGSSGNTIYFGEGSWLTVV.

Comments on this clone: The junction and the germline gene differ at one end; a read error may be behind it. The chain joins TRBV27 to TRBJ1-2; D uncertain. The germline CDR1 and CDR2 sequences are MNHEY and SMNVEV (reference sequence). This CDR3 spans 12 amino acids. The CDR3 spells CASSPSGLALSF. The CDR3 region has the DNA TGTGCCAGCAGTCCATCAGGCCTCGCTCTATCCTTC.

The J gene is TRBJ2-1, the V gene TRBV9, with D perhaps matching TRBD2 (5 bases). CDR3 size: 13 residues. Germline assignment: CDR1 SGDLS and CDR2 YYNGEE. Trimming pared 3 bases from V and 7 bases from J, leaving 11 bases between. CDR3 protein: CASSGPPGNEQFF. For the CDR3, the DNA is TGTGCCAGCAGCGGTCCCCCGGGGAATGAGCAGTTCTTC. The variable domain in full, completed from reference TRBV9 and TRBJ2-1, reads DSGVTQTPKHLITATGQRVTLRCSPRSGDLSVYWYQQSLDQGLQFLIQYYNGEERAKGNILERFSAQQFPDLHSELNLSSLELGDSALYFCASSGPPGNEQFFGPGTRLTVL.

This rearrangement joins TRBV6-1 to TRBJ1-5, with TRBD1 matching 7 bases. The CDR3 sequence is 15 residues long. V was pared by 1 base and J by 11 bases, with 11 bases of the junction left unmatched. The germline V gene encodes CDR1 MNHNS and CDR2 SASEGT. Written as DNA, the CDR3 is TGTGCCAGCAGTGAAGAGAAGGGGGCCCCGGGATCCCAGCATTTT. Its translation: CASSEEKGAPGSQHF.

The CDR3 nucleotides read TGTGCCAGTAGTAGGCGAGGAACAGGGGCGATTATCAGGGGTGAGCAGTTCTTC. It codes for CASSRRGTGAIIRGEQFF. The V gene is TRBV19, the J gene TRBJ2-1; 7 bases fit TRBD1. The length of the CDR3 is 18 residues. Germline V gene data show CDR1 as LNHDA and CDR2 as SQIVND (reference sequence). With V trimmed by 4 bases and J by 9 bases, 21 bases remained unmatched. Variable domain in full (rest from reference TRBV19 and TRBJ2-1): DGGITQSPKYLFRKEGQNVTLSCEQNLNHDAMYWYRQDPGQGLRLIYYSQIVNDFQKGDIAEGYSVSREKKESFPLTVTSAQKNPTAFYLCASSRRGTGAIIRGEQFFGPGTRLTVL.

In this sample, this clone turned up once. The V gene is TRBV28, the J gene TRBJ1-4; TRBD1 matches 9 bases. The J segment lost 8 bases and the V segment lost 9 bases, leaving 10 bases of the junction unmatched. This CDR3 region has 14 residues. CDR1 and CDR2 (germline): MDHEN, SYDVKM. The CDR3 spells CASTHRGPGEKLFF. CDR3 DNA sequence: TGTGCCAGTACCCACAGGGGGCCGGGGGAAAAACTGTTTTTT.

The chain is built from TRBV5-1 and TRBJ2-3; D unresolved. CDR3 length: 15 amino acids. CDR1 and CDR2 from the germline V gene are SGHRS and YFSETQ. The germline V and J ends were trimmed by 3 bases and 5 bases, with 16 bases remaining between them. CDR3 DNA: TGCGCCAGCAGCTCTCACCAGATGATCCGAGATACGCAGTATTTT. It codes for CASSSHQMIRDTQYF.

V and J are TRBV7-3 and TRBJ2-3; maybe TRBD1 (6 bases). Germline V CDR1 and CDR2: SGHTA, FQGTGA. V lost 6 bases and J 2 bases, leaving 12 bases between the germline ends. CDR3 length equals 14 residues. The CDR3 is CASRRTADTDTQYF. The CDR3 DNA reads TGTGCCAGCAGACGGACAGCAGACACAGATACGCAGTATTTT.

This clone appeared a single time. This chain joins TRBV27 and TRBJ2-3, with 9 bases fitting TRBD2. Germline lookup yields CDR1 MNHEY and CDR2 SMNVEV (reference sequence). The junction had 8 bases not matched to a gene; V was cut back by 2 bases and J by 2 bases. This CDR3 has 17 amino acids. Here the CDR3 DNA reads TGTGCCAGCAGTTTAGCCTCGACTAGCGGTTACACAGATACGCAGTATTTT. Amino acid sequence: CASSLASTSGYTDTQYF.

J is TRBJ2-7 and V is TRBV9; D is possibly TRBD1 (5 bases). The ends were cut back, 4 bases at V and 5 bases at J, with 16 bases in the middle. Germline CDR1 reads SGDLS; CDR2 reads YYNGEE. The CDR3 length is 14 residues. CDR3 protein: CASSPSEGAHEQYV. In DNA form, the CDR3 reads TGTGCCAGCAGCCCCTCGGAAGGGGCCCACGAGCAGTACGTC.

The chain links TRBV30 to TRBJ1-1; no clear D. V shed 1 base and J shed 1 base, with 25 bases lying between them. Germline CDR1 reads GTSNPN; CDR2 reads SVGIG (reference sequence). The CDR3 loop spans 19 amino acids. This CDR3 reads CAWSESEGFMGLRNTEAFF. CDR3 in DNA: TGTGCCTGGAGTGAAAGTGAGGGCTTCATGGGTCTACGGAACACTGAAGCTTTCTTT.

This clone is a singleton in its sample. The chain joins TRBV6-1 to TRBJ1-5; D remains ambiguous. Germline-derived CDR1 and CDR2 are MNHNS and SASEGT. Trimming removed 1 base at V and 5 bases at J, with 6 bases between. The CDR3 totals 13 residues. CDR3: CASSEVRYQPQHF. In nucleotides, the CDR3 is TGTGCCAGCAGTGAAGTGAGGTATCAGCCCCAGCATTTT.

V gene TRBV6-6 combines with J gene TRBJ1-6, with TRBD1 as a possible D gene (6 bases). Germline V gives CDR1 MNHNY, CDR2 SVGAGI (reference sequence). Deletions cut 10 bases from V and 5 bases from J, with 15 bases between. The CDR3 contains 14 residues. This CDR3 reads CAIRRTVNNSPLHF. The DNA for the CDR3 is TGTGCCATTCGACGGACAGTCAATAATTCACCCCTCCACTTT.

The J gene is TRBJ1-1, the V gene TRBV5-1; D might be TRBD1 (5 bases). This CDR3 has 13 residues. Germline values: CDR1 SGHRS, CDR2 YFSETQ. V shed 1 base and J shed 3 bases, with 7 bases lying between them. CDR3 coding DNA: TGCGCCAGCAGCTTGTGGGGGGACACTGAAGCTTTCTTT. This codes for CASSLWGDTEAFF.

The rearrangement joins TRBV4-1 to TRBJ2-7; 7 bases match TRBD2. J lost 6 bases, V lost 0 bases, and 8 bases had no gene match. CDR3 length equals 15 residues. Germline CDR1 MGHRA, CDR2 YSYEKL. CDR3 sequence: CASSQDTPGRGEQYV. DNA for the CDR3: TGCGCCAGCAGCCAAGATACCCCAGGGAGGGGCGAGCAGTACGTC.

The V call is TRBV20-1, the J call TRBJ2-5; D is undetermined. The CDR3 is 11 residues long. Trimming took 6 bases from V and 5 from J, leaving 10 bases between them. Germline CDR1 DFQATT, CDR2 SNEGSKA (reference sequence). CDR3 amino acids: CSALPRETQYF. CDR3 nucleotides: TGCAGTGCCCTTCCGAGGGAGACCCAGTACTTC.

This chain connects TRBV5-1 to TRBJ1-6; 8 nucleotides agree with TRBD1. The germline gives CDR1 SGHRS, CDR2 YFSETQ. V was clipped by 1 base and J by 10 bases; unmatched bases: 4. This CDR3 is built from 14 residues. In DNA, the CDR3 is TGCGCCAGCAGCTTGACAGGGGGAGGGTCACCCCTCCACTTT. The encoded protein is CASSLTGGGSPLHF.

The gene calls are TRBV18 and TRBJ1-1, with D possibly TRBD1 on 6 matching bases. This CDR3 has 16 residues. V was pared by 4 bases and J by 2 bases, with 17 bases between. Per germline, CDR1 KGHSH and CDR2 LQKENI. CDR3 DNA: TGTGCCAGCTCACTCCTAAGACAGGACTCAAACACTGAAGCTTTCTTT. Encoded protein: CASSLLRQDSNTEAFF.

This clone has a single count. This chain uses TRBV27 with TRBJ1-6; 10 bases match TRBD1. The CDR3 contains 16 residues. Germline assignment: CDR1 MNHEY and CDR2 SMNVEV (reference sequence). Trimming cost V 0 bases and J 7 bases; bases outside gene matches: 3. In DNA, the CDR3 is TGTGCCAGCAGTTTATCGGGACAGGGGTACAATTCACCCCTCCACTTT. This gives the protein CASSLSGQGYNSPLHF.

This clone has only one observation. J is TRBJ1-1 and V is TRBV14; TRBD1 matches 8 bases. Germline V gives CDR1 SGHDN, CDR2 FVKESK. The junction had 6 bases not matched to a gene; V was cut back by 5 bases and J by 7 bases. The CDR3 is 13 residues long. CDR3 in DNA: TGTGCCAGCAGCGTAACAGGGGGGGGTGAAGCTTTCTTT. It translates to CASSVTGGGEAFF.

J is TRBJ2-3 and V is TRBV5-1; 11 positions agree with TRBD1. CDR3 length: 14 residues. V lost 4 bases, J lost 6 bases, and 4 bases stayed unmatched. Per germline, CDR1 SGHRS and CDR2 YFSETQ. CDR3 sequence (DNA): TGCGCCAGCAGCCCTGGACAGGGGGCGGATACGCAGTATTTT. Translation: CASSPGQGADTQYF.

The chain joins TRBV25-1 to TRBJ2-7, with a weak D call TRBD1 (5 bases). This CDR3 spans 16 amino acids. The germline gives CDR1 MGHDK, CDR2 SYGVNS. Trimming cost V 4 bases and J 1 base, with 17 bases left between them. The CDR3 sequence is CASSADSLVPSYEQYV. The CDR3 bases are TGTGCCAGCAGTGCAGACAGCTTGGTCCCTTCCTACGAGCAGTACGTC.

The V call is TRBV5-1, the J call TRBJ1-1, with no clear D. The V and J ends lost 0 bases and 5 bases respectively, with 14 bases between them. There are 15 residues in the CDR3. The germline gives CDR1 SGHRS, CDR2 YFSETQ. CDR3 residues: CASSLDPGMRTEAFF. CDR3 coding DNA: TGCGCCAGCAGCTTGGATCCGGGGATGAGAACTGAAGCTTTCTTT.

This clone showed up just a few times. The DNA of the CDR3 is TGCGCCAGCAGCATTGATTGGAGCCCTAGCGGGGGGCCTGGGGGTGAGCAGTTCTTC. It encodes CASSIDWSPSGGPGGEQFF. V gene TRBV5-1 combines with J gene TRBJ2-1, with TRBD2 matching 11 bases. The CDR3 is 19 amino acids. V trimming: 4 bases; J trimming: 9 bases; junction bases outside the gene matches: 21. CDR1 and CDR2 from the germline V gene are SGHRS and YFSETQ.

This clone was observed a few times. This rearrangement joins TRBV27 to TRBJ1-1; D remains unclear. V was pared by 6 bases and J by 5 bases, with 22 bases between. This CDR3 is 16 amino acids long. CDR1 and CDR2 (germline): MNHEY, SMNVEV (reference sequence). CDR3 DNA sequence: TGTGCCAGCAGACCTGGTAGCGCCAAAGGGATAACTGAAGCTTTCTTT. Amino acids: CASRPGSAKGITEAFF.

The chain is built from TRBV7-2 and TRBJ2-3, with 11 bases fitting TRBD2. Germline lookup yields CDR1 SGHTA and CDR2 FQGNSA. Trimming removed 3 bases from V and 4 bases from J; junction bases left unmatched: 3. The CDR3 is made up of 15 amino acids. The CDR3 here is CASSFSGGASDTQYF. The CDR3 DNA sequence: TGTGCCAGCAGCTTTAGCGGGGGGGCATCAGATACGCAGTATTTT.